One sample yielded the 30 T cell receptor beta chains listed below, sequenced in a study of blood T cell repertoires in COVID-19. Repertoires were generated with immunoSEQ multiplex PCR, while TCRdb's copy carries only in-frame clones and drops some. The table lists around 200,000 clones, roughly 85% of them singletons. The sequenced sample consisted of PBMCs or T cells enriched from blood (not recorded which). Receptors originate from a man in his forties or fifties who had recovered from COVID-19.

This sequence joins TRBV4-1 and TRBJ1-4; perhaps TRBD1 as D (6 bases). Trimming removed 0 bases from V and 6 bases from J, with 11 bases in between. This CDR3 is built from 15 residues. From germline, CDR1 is MGHRA and CDR2 YSYEKL. CDR3 protein: CASSQDTGSYEKLFF. CDR3 in DNA: TGCGCCAGCAGCCAAGACACAGGGAGTTATGAAAAACTGTTTTTT.

A few counts support this clone. The chain uses TRBV28 and TRBJ1-2; D gene uncertain. The V and J ends lost 7 bases and 8 bases respectively, with 20 bases between them. The CDR3 has 14 residues. CDR1 and CDR2 (germline): MDHEN, SYDVKM. The CDR3 sequence: CASKRESLLWGYTF. As DNA, the CDR3 is TGTGCCAGCAAAAGGGAGAGCCTCTTATGGGGCTACACCTTC.

V gene TRBV7-9 combines with J gene TRBJ1-1, with TRBD1 identical over 10 bases. With 4 bases clipped from V and 1 base from J, the junction kept 9 bases outside the gene matches. Germline V gives CDR1 SEHNR, CDR2 FQNEAQ (reference sequence). CDR3 size: 17 residues. The CDR3 reads CASSSGDRGHPNTEAFF. In DNA, the CDR3 is TGTGCCAGCAGCTCTGGCGACAGGGGGCATCCGAACACTGAAGCTTTCTTT.

The CDR3 reads CASSQEGLLGLAGGAYGELFF. The CDR3 region has the DNA TGTGCCAGCAGCCAAGAAGGGCTTTTGGGACTAGCGGGAGGAGCGTACGGGGAGCTGTTTTTT. The rearrangement links TRBV4-2 to TRBJ2-2; 15 positions match TRBD2. Germline-derived CDR1 and CDR2 are LGHNA and YNFKEQ. J was trimmed by 7 bases and V by 0 bases; bases with no gene match: 15. This CDR3 contains 21 residues.

The chain couples TRBV19 to TRBJ1-3, with D possibly TRBD1 on 6 matching bases. The CDR3 extends over 16 amino acids. Trimming removed 3 bases from V and 0 bases from J, with 12 bases in between. Germline V gene sequence: CDR1 LNHDA, CDR2 SQIVND (reference sequence). DNA of the CDR3: TGTGCCAGTAGTATTAGGGGGGGGCTCTCTGGAAACACCATATATTTT. Its translation is CASSIRGGLSGNTIYF.

As concerns this clone: Additional DNA sequences in this sample encode the identical CDR3. This chain joins TRBV2 and TRBJ2-3; possibly TRBD2 for D (7 bases). The CDR3 is made up of 14 amino acids. Germline V gene lookup returns CDR1 SNHLY and CDR2 FYNNEI. The V end lost 4 bases, the J end lost 1 base, and 9 bases lay between the germline ends. CDR3 protein: CASSGGGGTDTQYF. The CDR3, as DNA: TGTGCCAGCAGTGGGGGGGGCGGCACAGATACGCAGTATTTT.

The chain uses TRBV6-5 and TRBJ2-1, with D uncertain. V gave up 6 bases and J gave up 0 bases, with 12 bases separating them. Germline V CDR1 and CDR2: MNHEY, SVGAGI. The CDR3 length is 15 residues. CDR3 sequence: CASSRHPSSYNEQFF. The CDR3 DNA follows: TGTGCCAGCAGCCGACACCCAAGCTCCTACAATGAGCAGTTCTTC.

This chain joins TRBV28 and TRBJ1-5; 9 bases match TRBD1. Trimming cost V 5 bases and J 7 bases; bases outside gene matches: 6. Germline assignment: CDR1 MDHEN and CDR2 SYDVKM. The CDR3 covers 14 residues. For the CDR3, the DNA is TGTGCCAGCAGTCAGACAGGGGGAGGGCAGCCCCAGCATTTT. Translated, it gives CASSQTGGGQPQHF.

The rearrangement uses TRBV9 and TRBJ1-5, with no clear D. This CDR3 has 13 residues. V lost 4 bases, J lost 5 bases, and 10 bases lay in between. Germline loops: CDR1 SGDLS, CDR2 YYNGEE. The CDR3 reads CASSPGSHQPQHF. The CDR3 DNA reads TGTGCCAGCAGCCCCGGGTCTCATCAGCCCCAGCATTTT.

This chain uses TRBV29-1 with TRBJ2-7; the D is unclear. The CDR3 loop spans 12 amino acids. V lost 6 bases to trimming and J lost 0 bases, with 9 bases between them. The V gene's germline CDR1 is SQVTM and CDR2 ANQGSEA. CDR3 residues: CSVAPGSYEQYF. The CDR3 DNA follows: TGCAGCGTAGCTCCGGGCTCCTACGAGCAGTACTTC.

The chain links TRBV7-9 to TRBJ1-1, with D hard to call. CDR1 and CDR2 from the germline V gene are SEHNR and FQNEAQ (reference sequence). The V end was cut by 4 bases, the J end by 5 bases, with 11 bases between. This CDR3 has 13 residues. The CDR3 here is CASSSKQETEAFF. The CDR3 DNA reads as TGTGCCAGCAGCTCGAAGCAGGAAACTGAAGCTTTCTTT.

This clone was picked up one time. This chain joins TRBV19 and TRBJ1-1; 10 bases align to TRBD1. Germline loops: CDR1 LNHDA, CDR2 SQIVND (reference sequence). This CDR3 is 14 amino acids long. With 5 bases clipped from V and 5 bases from J, the junction kept 5 bases outside the gene matches. This CDR3 reads CASSSGQGRTEAFF. The CDR3, as DNA: TGTGCCAGTAGTTCGGGACAGGGGAGGACTGAAGCTTTCTTT.

This clone is a singleton in its sample. The chain couples TRBV5-6 to TRBJ1-4; D gene ambiguous. V was clipped by 4 bases and J by 7 bases, with 14 bases between them. Germline values: CDR1 SGHDT, CDR2 YYEEEE. The CDR3 totals 14 residues. As DNA, the CDR3 is TGTGCCAGCAGCCCGGGGTCGAAGGGTGAAAAACTGTTTTTT. This sequence encodes CASSPGSKGEKLFF.

This chain uses TRBV3-1 (or the pseudogene TRBV3-2) with TRBJ2-1, with a tentative D call TRBD2 (6 bases). CDR3 length equals 14 residues. The V and J ends lost 4 bases and 7 bases respectively, with 14 bases between them. Germline V gene data show CDR1 as LGHDT and CDR2 as YNNKEL (reference sequence). In DNA form, the CDR3 reads TGTGCCAGCAGCCTCCGGAGGGACCGGAATGAGCAGTTCTTC. This gives the protein CASSLRRDRNEQFF.

In DNA, the CDR3 is TGTGCCAGCGGCACAGCGGGTGACCAAGAGACCCAGTACTTC. This encodes CASGTAGDQETQYF. The J gene is TRBJ2-5, the V gene TRBV6-5; D may be TRBD2 (6 bases). This CDR3 has 14 residues. The germline V gene encodes CDR1 MNHEY and CDR2 SVGAGI. The V end lost 8 bases, the J end lost 0 bases, and 13 bases lay between the germline ends.

V usage is TRBV3-1 (or the pseudogene TRBV3-2) and J usage is TRBJ2-1; D possibly corresponds to TRBD2 (5 bases). The CDR3 consists of 16 residues. CDR1 and CDR2 (germline): LGHDT, YNNKEL (reference sequence). The ends were cut back, 0 bases at V and 2 bases at J, with 11 bases in the middle. CDR3 in amino acids: CASSQDTGGPYNEQFF. DNA of the CDR3: TGTGCCAGCAGCCAAGATACTGGAGGCCCCTACAATGAGCAGTTCTTC.

The chain couples TRBV5-1 to TRBJ2-1; D call uncertain. The germline V gene encodes CDR1 SGHRS and CDR2 YFSETQ. The CDR3 loop spans 15 amino acids. Trimming took 0 bases from V and 12 from J, leaving 19 bases between them. The CDR3 nucleotides are TGCGCCAGCAGCTTGGAAGGTCGTTCGGGTACGGCGCAGTTCTTC. Its protein is CASSLEGRSGTAQFF.

The chain employs TRBV15 and TRBJ1-3; the match to TRBD1 covers 9 bases. Germline CDR1 is LNHNV and CDR2 is YYDKDF (reference sequence). V shed 4 bases and J 2 bases; nucleotides not matched to a gene: 6. This CDR3 contains 16 residues. CDR3 amino acids: CATSIGQGSTGNTIYF. CDR3 DNA: TGTGCCACCAGCATAGGACAGGGGAGCACTGGAAACACCATATATTTT.

The rearrangement links TRBV18 to TRBJ1-1; 8 nucleotides match TRBD1. The V gene end was trimmed by 5 bases and the J gene end by 1 base; junction bases not matched to a gene: 6. In germline, CDR1 is KGHSH, CDR2 LQKENI. The CDR3 runs 15 residues. The chain's CDR3 is CASSNTGTGNTEAFF. The DNA for the CDR3 is TGTGCCAGCTCAAACACCGGGACAGGGAACACTGAAGCTTTCTTT. Together with reference TRBV18 and TRBJ1-1, the CDR3 gives the full variable domain: NAGVMQNPRHLVRRRGQEARLRCSPMKGHSHVYWYRQLPEEGLKFMVYLQKENIIDESGMPKERFSAEFPKEGPSILRIQQVVRGDSAAYFCASSNTGTGNTEAFFGQGTRLTVV.

The rearrangement uses TRBV27 and TRBJ1-4, with D tentatively TRBD1 (5 bases). The V end was cut by 2 bases, the J end by 5 bases, with 12 bases between. The CDR3 runs 15 residues. Germline loops: CDR1 MNHEY, CDR2 SMNVEV (reference sequence). DNA for the CDR3: TGTGCCAGCAGTTTAGTGGGGCACCTGAATGAAAAACTGTTTTTT. Amino acids: CASSLVGHLNEKLFF.

The chain combines TRBV3-1 (or the pseudogene TRBV3-2) with TRBJ2-2; 8 nucleotides agree with TRBD2. This CDR3 contains 16 residues. J gave up 2 bases and V 4 bases, and 6 bases lay outside the gene matches. CDR1 is LGHDT, CDR2 YNNKEL, per germline (reference sequence). This CDR3 is CASSPFSGINTGELFF. DNA of the CDR3: TGTGCCAGCAGCCCTTTTAGCGGGATCAACACCGGGGAGCTGTTTTTT.

This chain joins TRBV24-1 and TRBJ1-1; the D gene is possibly TRBD1 (5 bases). The length of the CDR3 is 11 residues. Germline V gene sequence: CDR1 KGHDR, CDR2 SFDVKD. The V end was cut by 7 bases, the J end by 4 bases, with 6 bases between. Here the CDR3 reads CATSQGTEAFF. In DNA, the CDR3 is TGTGCCACCAGCCAGGGCACTGAAGCTTTCTTT.

The chain is built from TRBV18 and TRBJ2-3; the match to TRBD2 covers 11 bases. J gave up 5 bases and V 4 bases, and 11 bases lay outside the gene matches. This CDR3 has 17 amino acids. CDR1 KGHSH and CDR2 LQKENI come from the germline V gene. CDR3 bases: TGTGCCAGCTCACTAGCGGGAGGGCTACAGACCCAAGATACGCAGTATTTT. This gives the protein CASSLAGGLQTQDTQYF.

V is TRBV4-1 and J is TRBJ1-3; D gene uncertain. CDR1 and CDR2 from the germline V gene are MGHRA and YSYEKL. V gave up 1 base and J gave up 3 bases, with 19 bases separating them. CDR3 length: 18 residues. In nucleotides, the CDR3 is TGCGCCAGCAGCCAAGTGAGCGGGCCCCCTGTGATTGGAAACACCATATATTTT. This gives the protein CASSQVSGPPVIGNTIYF.

The V and J genes are TRBV5-4 and TRBJ1-2, with TRBD1 matching 8 bases. V lost 3 bases, J lost 3 bases, and 10 bases stayed unmatched. The CDR3 is made up of 16 amino acids. Germline CDR1 is SGHNT and CDR2 is YYREEE (reference sequence). In DNA form, the CDR3 reads TGTGCCAGCAGCTCTCCTCGGACAGGGTCGGACTATGGCTACACCTTC. Protein product: CASSSPRTGSDYGYTF.

V and J are TRBV30 and TRBJ1-1; D may be TRBD1 (6 bases). CDR1 is GTSNPN, CDR2 SVGIG, per germline (reference sequence). V dropped 4 bases and J dropped 1 base, with 7 bases sitting between them. The CDR3 length is 12 residues. CDR3 bases: TGTGCCTGGAACAGGGAGAACACTGAAGCTTTCTTT. Amino acid sequence: CAWNRENTEAFF.

The chain joins TRBV21-1 to TRBJ1-2; the tabulated D call, TRBD1, remains unverified against the DNA. TRBV21-1 has pseudogene status. This CDR3 is built from 16 residues. CDR3 amino acids: CASSPRPTLLVYGYTF. Written as DNA, the CDR3 is TGTGCCAGCAGCCCCAGGCCCACCCTTTTAGTCTATGGCTACACCTTC.

The CDR3 DNA follows: TGTGCCATCGCCGGGACACCGCTCAACGAGCAGTACTTC. Its protein product is CAIAGTPLNEQYF. The gene calls are TRBV28 and TRBJ2-7, with D tentatively TRBD1 (6 bases). From germline, CDR1 is MDHEN and CDR2 SYDVKM. With 10 bases removed from V and 5 bases from J, the gap between germline ends came to 18 bases. CDR3 length: 13 residues.

This chain uses TRBV27 with TRBJ1-6; TRBD1 agrees at 7 bases. The CDR3 extends over 14 amino acids. The J segment lost 10 bases and the V segment lost 2 bases, leaving 5 bases of the junction unmatched. Germline V gives CDR1 MNHEY, CDR2 SMNVEV (reference sequence). DNA of the CDR3: TGTGCCAGCAGTTTAGCAGGGGGGAGGTCACCCCTCCACTTT. Encoded protein: CASSLAGGRSPLHF.

The chain has TRBV6-4 and TRBJ1-2, with 8 bases identical to TRBD1. CDR1 MRHNA and CDR2 SNTAGT come from the germline V gene. This CDR3 has 13 residues. V shed 3 bases and J 14 bases; nucleotides not matched to a gene: 11. Here the CDR3 reads CASSEPGDRQRTF. DNA of the CDR3: TGTGCCAGCAGTGAGCCGGGGGACAGGCAAAGGACCTTC.